The rows below give T cell receptor beta chains drawn from one sample of a study of human T cells and chemical hapten exposure. TCRdb passed the RACE reads through MiXCR, listing each CDR3 protein once. In the table there are about 81,000 distinct CDR3 sequences, 10% of which are singletons. Sequencing was performed on whole blood, taken in connection with sensitization to the hapten diphenylcyclopropenone (DPC). The source is a woman aged 25 to 39 with alopecia areata. Some clones in this sample may be carry-over from other donors' samples. The CDR3 runs from the conserved cysteine through the conserved F or W. The D gene is left open where the match is weak. The listing skips clone size in some rows; elsewhere it reads once, few, many or a size class.

clone_size,v_call,j_call,d_call,cdr3_aa,cdr3_nt
.,TRBV20-1,TRBJ1-6,TRBD1,CSAWTGGFNSPLHF,TGCAGTGCTTGGACAGGGGGCTTTAATTCACCCCTCCACTTT
few,TRBV29-1,TRBJ2-1,TRBD1,CSARPAFDRGSYNEQFF,TGCAGCGCCCGTCCCGCCTTCGACAGGGGTTCCTACAATGAGCAGTTCTTC
many,TRBV10-3,TRBJ2-6,.,CAISVRSGANVLTF,TGTGCCATCAGTGTTCGCTCTGGGGCCAACGTCCTGACTTTC
few,TRBV7-9,TRBJ2-2,.,CASSPRLAGELFF,TGTGCCAGCAGCCCCAGGTTGGCCGGGGAGCTGTTTTTT
few,TRBV20-1,TRBJ1-2,TRBD1,CSAREVGQSPYGYTF,TGCAGTGCTAGAGAGGTGGGACAGAGTCCTTATGGCTACACCTTC
many,TRBV29-1,TRBJ2-1,TRBD2,CSGSGLAGGWSYNEQFF,TGCAGTGGCTCGGGACTAGCGGGAGGTTGGTCCTACAATGAGCAGTTCTTC
few,TRBV11-3,TRBJ2-1,.,CASSLVSYNEQFF,TGTGCCAGCAGCTTAGTTAGCTACAATGAGCAGTTCTTC
few,TRBV9,TRBJ2-1,TRBD1,CASSPSNRGDEQFF,TGTGCCAGCAGCCCCAGTAACAGGGGCGATGAGCAGTTCTTC
few,TRBV7-2,TRBJ2-7,.,CASSPSGGPYEQYF,TGTGCCAGCAGCCCCTCGGGGGGCCCCTACGAGCAGTACTTC
.,TRBV10-3,TRBJ2-2,TRBD1,CAIRRTGGIGELFF,TGTGCCATCAGGCGGACAGGGGGCATCGGGGAGCTGTTTTTT
few,TRBV7-9,TRBJ1-3,TRBD1,CASSSRSSGTGGSGNTIYF,TGTGCCAGCAGCTCCCGGAGTTCCGGGACAGGGGGCTCTGGAAACACCATATATTTT
.,TRBV20-1,TRBJ2-7,.,CSARSTALYEQYF,TGCAGTGCTAGGTCGACAGCCCTCTACGAGCAGTACTTC
few,TRBV2,TRBJ1-1,.,CASGIEENTEAFF,TGTGCCAGCGGGATTGAAGAGAACACTGAAGCTTTCTTT
few,TRBV28,TRBJ2-7,TRBD2,CASNVLAGGAYEQYF,TGTGCCAGCAATGTACTAGCGGGAGGTGCCTACGAGCAGTACTTC
many,TRBV12-3/TRBV12-4,TRBJ2-7,.,CASSFAPPPGEQYF,TGTGCCAGCAGTTTTGCCCCTCCCCCGGGCGAGCAGTACTTC
many,TRBV28,TRBJ2-1,TRBD2,CASSSPIAGGRSEQFF,TGTGCCAGCAGTTCCCCCATAGCGGGGGGGCGGAGTGAGCAGTTCTTC
few,TRBV5-6,TRBJ1-1,.,CASSFRQSAFF,TGTGCCAGCAGCTTCAGACAGTCAGCTTTCTTT
many,TRBV2,TRBJ2-7,TRBD1,CASRDRGFAYEQYF,TGTGCCAGCAGGGACAGGGGTTTCGCCTACGAGCAGTACTTC
few,TRBV10-3,TRBJ2-3,.,CAIGFLASTGTDTQYF,TGTGCCATAGGGTTCTTAGCTTCGACGGGCACAGATACGCAGTATTTT
many,TRBV28,TRBJ1-5,.,CASSSAGTPDYSNQPQHF,TGTGCCAGCAGTTCCGCCGGGACACCTGATTATAGCAATCAGCCCCAGCATTTT
many,TRBV4-2,TRBJ2-1,TRBD1,CASSQGDRGLNEQFF,TGTGCCAGCAGCCAAGGAGACAGGGGGCTAAATGAGCAGTTCTTC
many,TRBV7-2,TRBJ2-3,TRBD2,CASSPLTSGGAAQYF,TGTGCCAGCAGCCCCCTGACTAGCGGGGGGGCGGCGCAGTATTTT
many,TRBV18,TRBJ2-7,TRBD1,CASSPRQGTYEQYF,TGTGCCAGCTCACCTAGACAGGGGACCTACGAGCAGTACTTC
few,TRBV4-2,TRBJ2-7,TRBD2,CASSPKREPSYEQYF,TGTGCCAGCAGCCCGAAGCGGGAGCCGTCCTACGAGCAGTACTTC
many,TRBV18,TRBJ2-5,.,CASSPLLLLGETQYF,TGTGCCAGCTCACCTTTACTACTTCTCGGGGAGACCCAGTACTTC
.,TRBV20-1,TRBJ1-5,.,CSARAGSNQPQHF,TGCAGTGCTAGGGCGGGTTCCAATCAGCCCCAGCATTTT
many,TRBV12-3/TRBV12-4,TRBJ2-2,.,CASSPLASTGELFF,TGTGCCAGCAGCCCGCTAGCTAGCACCGGGGAGCTGTTTTTT
.,TRBV20-1,TRBJ2-7,TRBD1,CSAMGQGWSEQYF,TGCAGTGCTATGGGACAGGGATGGAGCGAGCAGTACTTC
many,TRBV7-2,TRBJ1-6,.,CASSPQDSGDSPLHF,TGTGCCAGCAGCCCACAGGACAGTGGGGATTCACCCCTCCACTTT
.,TRBV19,TRBJ1-4,TRBD1,CASSRTDRGTNEKLFF,TGTGCCAGTAGCAGAACCGACAGGGGAACTAATGAAAAACTGTTTTTT
many,TRBV7-6,TRBJ2-5,.,CASSLAKETQYF,TGTGCCAGCAGCTTAGCGAAAGAGACCCAGTACTTC
many,TRBV11-2,TRBJ2-6,TRBD2,CASSLASGNPVLTF,TGTGCCAGCAGCTTGGCTAGCGGGAACCCCGTCCTGACTTTC
many,TRBV6-5,TRBJ2-7,.,CASSYSGTPGYEQYF,TGTGCCAGCAGTTACTCGGGGACCCCCGGGTACGAGCAGTACTTC
few,TRBV19,TRBJ2-7,TRBD1,CASSIDTGQGSYEQYF,TGTGCCAGTAGTATAGATACGGGACAGGGTTCCTACGAGCAGTACTTC
many,TRBV20-1,TRBJ2-3,TRBD1,CSAKRTGLGTDTQYF,TGCAGTGCTAAACGGACAGGGCTGGGCACAGATACGCAGTATTTT
many,TRBV19,TRBJ2-2,TRBD1,CASNKGAPNTGELFF,TGTGCCAGTAATAAGGGGGCACCCAACACCGGGGAGCTGTTTTTT
many,TRBV3-1,TRBJ2-1,TRBD1,CASSQDGDRGSEQFF,TGTGCCAGCAGCCAAGATGGGGACAGGGGATCGGAGCAGTTCTTC
few,TRBV29-1,TRBJ2-7,TRBD2,CSVGGTSGRPRREQYF,TGCAGCGTGGGGGGGACTAGCGGGAGGCCGCGAAGAGAGCAGTACTTC
many,TRBV7-2,TRBJ1-4,.,CASSLEGREAEKLFF,TGTGCCAGCAGCTTAGAAGGGAGGGAGGCGGAAAAACTGTTTTTT
many,TRBV25-1,TRBJ2-2,TRBD1,CASSDGTGESGELFF,TGTGCCAGCAGTGACGGGACAGGGGAGTCCGGGGAGCTGTTTTTT
many,TRBV29-1,TRBJ1-6,.,CSVEEPGSPLHF,TGCAGCGTGGAGGAACCCGGTTCACCCCTCCACTTT
many,TRBV6-1,TRBJ1-1,TRBD1,CASNPGTGVFAEAFF,TGCGCGTCTAACCCCGGGACAGGGGTTTTCGCTGAAGCTTTCTTT
many,TRBV29-1,TRBJ2-7,.,CSVRQDGGEQYF,TGCAGCGTCAGACAGGATGGGGGTGAGCAGTACTTC
.,TRBV12-3/TRBV12-4,TRBJ1-4,.,CASSLGSRLNGNEKLFF,TGTGCCAGCAGTTTAGGGTCCAGGCTTAATGGGAATGAAAAACTGTTTTTT
once,TRBV27,TRBJ1-6,.,CASRLKGGNSPLHF,TGTGCCAGCAGGCTAAAGGGAGGTAATTCACCCCTCCACTTT
many,TRBV6-5,TRBJ1-3,.,CASRPTGSSGNTIYF,TGTGCCAGCAGACCGACTGGAAGCTCTGGAAACACCATATATTTT
many,TRBV28,TRBJ2-6,TRBD2,CASIGAGVSGANVLTF,TGTGCCAGCATCGGGGCGGGGGTTTCTGGGGCCAACGTCCTGACTTTC
.,TRBV5-4,TRBJ2-1,.,CASSFPTPGNEQFF,TGTGCCAGCAGCTTCCCCACCCCAGGCAATGAGCAGTTCTTC
many,TRBV13,TRBJ2-5,.,CASSRGETQYF,TGTGCCAGCAGCCGTGGGGAGACCCAGTACTTC
many,TRBV7-6,TRBJ2-5,TRBD2,CASSLTSGARETQYF,TGTGCCAGCAGCTTAACTAGCGGGGCCCGAGAGACCCAGTACTTC
many,TRBV28,TRBJ2-2,.,CATLGLVAGELFF,TGTGCCACCCTTGGGCTAGTTGCCGGGGAGCTGTTTTTT
few,TRBV6-6,TRBJ1-5,.,CASSRGNNQPQHF,TGTGCCTCCTCGCGGGGAAACAATCAGCCCCAGCATTTT
few,TRBV7-9,TRBJ1-1,TRBD1,CASSLDRQGEAEAFF,TGTGCCAGCAGCTTGGACCGACAGGGGGAGGCTGAAGCTTTCTTT
few,TRBV28,TRBJ2-7,.,CASSPPGLSEQYF,TGTGCCAGCAGTCCCCCAGGGTTAAGCGAGCAGTACTTC